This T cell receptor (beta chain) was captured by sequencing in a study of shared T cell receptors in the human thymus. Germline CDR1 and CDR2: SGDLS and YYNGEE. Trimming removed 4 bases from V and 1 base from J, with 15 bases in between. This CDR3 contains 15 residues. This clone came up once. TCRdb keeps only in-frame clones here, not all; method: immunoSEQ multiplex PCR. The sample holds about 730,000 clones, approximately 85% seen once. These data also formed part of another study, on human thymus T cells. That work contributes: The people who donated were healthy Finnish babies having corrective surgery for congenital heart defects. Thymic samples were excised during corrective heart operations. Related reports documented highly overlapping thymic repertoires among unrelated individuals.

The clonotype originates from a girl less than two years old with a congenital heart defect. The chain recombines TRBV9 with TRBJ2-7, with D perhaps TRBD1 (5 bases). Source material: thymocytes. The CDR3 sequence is CASSPQADRSYEQYF. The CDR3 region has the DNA TGTGCCAGCAGCCCCCAGGCCGACAGATCCTACGAGCAGTACTTC. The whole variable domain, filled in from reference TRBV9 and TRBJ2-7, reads DSGVTQTPKHLITATGQRVTLRCSPRSGDLSVYWYQQSLDQGLQFLIQYYNGEERAKGNILERFSAQQFPDLHSELNLSSLELGDSALYFCASSPQADRSYEQYFGPGTRLTVT.